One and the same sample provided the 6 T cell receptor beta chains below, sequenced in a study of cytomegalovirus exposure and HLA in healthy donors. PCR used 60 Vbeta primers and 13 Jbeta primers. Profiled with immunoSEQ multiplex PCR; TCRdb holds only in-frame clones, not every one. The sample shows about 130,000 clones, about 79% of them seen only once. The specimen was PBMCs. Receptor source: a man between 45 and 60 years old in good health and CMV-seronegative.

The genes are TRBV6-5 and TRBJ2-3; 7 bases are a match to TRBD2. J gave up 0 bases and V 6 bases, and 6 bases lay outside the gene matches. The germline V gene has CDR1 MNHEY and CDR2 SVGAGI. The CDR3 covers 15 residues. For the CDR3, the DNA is TGTGCCAGCAGCCAGCGGGACCCTAGCACAGATACGCAGTATTTT. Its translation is CASSQRDPSTDTQYF.

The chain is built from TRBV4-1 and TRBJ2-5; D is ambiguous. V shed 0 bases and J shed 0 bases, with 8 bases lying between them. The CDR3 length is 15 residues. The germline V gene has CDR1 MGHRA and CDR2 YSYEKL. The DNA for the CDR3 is TGCGCCAGCAGCCAAGAGTCACAGAACCAAGAGACCCAGTACTTC. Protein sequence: CASSQESQNQETQYF.

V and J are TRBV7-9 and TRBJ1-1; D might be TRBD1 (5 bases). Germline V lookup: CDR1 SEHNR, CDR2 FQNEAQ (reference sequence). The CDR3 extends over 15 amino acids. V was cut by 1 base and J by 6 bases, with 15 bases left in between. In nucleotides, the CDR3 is TGTGCCAGCAGCTTAGTTGCGGGGGAAGGGGCTGAAGCTTTCTTT. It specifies CASSLVAGEGAEAFF.

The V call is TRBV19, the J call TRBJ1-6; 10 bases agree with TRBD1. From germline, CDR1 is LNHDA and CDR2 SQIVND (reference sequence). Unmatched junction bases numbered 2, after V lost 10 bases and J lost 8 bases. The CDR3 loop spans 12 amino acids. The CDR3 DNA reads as TGTGCCACGACAGGGGGCGATTCACCCCTCCACTTT. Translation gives CATTGGDSPLHF.

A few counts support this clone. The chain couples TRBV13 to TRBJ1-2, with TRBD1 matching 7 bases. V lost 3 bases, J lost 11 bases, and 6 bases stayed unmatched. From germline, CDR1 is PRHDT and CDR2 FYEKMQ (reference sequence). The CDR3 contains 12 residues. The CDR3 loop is CASSFPAGGYTF. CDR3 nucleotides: TGTGCCAGCAGCTTTCCCGCAGGGGGATACACCTTC.

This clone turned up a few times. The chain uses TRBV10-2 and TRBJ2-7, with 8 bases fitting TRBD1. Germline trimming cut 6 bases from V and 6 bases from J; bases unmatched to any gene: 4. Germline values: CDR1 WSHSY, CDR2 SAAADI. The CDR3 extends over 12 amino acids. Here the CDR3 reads CASSQQGGEQYV. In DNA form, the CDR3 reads TGCGCCAGCAGCCAACAGGGGGGCGAGCAGTACGTC.